The sequence of this T cell receptor beta chain was determined in a study of molecular identifiers for immune sequencing clone quantification. General study results and limits: Barcode sharing among identical TCR molecules could make large clones appear smaller. Spiked-in Jurkat TCR RNA corresponding to one cell was reported as detectable against about 1 million naive cells. Clonotypes topping 20 RNA copies carried over 98% of effector molecules but under 1% of naive ones.

The table lists this clonotype with many counts. The antigen is undetermined. Isolation of naive CD8 T cells was achieved by sorting on a CD8+CD4-CCR7+CD45RA+ phenotype. V lost 0 bases and J lost 7; bases outside the gene matches: 14. Germline CDR1 reads SQVTM; CDR2 reads ANQGSEA. This CDR3 has 18 amino acids. TCRdb re-analysed the PCR reads in MiXCR, keeping a single row per CDR3 protein. The sample records over 600,000 distinct CDR3 sequences, around 20% being singletons. The chain carries TRBV29-1 and TRBJ2-3; 12 nucleotides align to TRBD2. Sequenced input: naive CD8+ T cells from blood, with Jurkat cell RNA spiked in. Subset here: FACS-sorted CD8+CD4-CCR7+CD45RA+ naive T cells. The receptor comes from a human donor in good health. Some libraries in this study had Jurkat cell RNA spiked in. The CDR3 nucleotides read TGCAGCGTTGAAGATAACCAGGGACTAGCGGGCCCCCCTTATACGCAGTATTTT. Its translation is CSVEDNQGLAGPPYTQYF.